This T cell receptor beta chain was documented in a study of PD-L1 blockade in urothelial cancer. Repertoires were generated with immunoSEQ multiplex PCR, while TCRdb's copy carries only in-frame clones and drops some. The sample consists of 70,000 to 85,000 clones, around 90% of them appearing once. The CDR3 is made up of 15 amino acids. V dropped 4 bases and J dropped 0; count of bases not matched to a gene: 2. Germline V gene data show CDR1 as SQVTM and CDR2 as ANQGSEA. As to time point: pretreatment peripheral blood. The sequences come from PBMCs, collected around atezolizumab (anti-PD-L1) treatment. This clonotype was sampled from a man between 65 and 85 years old with urothelial cancer. The genes are TRBV29-1 and TRBJ2-1; 11 bases are shared with TRBD2. CDR3 protein: CSVGLAGGSYNEQFF. The CDR3 nucleotides are TGCAGCGTTGGCCTAGCGGGAGGCTCCTACAATGAGCAGTTCTTC.